This T cell receptor (beta chain) was obtained from a study of blood T cell repertoires in COVID-19. Whole-study context: Sample material is recorded as cDNA or gDNA derived from T cells, B-cell-depleted T cells, or PBMCs.

This clone was observed a single time. The assay was immunoSEQ multiplex PCR, and TCRdb's table has in-frame clones only and misses some. In the table there are some 40,000 clones, around nine tenths of which are singletons. Germline V CDR1 and CDR2: KGHSH, LQKENI. The trim removed 3 bases at V and 7 bases at J, leaving 9 bases unmatched. The CDR3 has 16 residues. This sequence was found in a man in his fifties or sixties with COVID-19, enrolled during active disease. The J gene is TRBJ1-4, the V gene TRBV18; 9 bases fit TRBD1. The sample comprised peripheral blood. The CDR3 DNA reads as TGTGCCAGCTCACCCCGGCGGGGACAGGGCCCTGAAAAACTGTTTTTT. Its translation is CASSPRRGQGPEKLFF. Looking up the rest from reference TRBV18 and TRBJ1-4 gives the full variable domain: NAGVMQNPRHLVRRRGQEARLRCSPMKGHSHVYWYRQLPEEGLKFMVYLQKENIIDESGMPKERFSAEFPKEGPSILRIQQVVRGDSAAYFCASSPRRGQGPEKLFFGSGTQLSVL.